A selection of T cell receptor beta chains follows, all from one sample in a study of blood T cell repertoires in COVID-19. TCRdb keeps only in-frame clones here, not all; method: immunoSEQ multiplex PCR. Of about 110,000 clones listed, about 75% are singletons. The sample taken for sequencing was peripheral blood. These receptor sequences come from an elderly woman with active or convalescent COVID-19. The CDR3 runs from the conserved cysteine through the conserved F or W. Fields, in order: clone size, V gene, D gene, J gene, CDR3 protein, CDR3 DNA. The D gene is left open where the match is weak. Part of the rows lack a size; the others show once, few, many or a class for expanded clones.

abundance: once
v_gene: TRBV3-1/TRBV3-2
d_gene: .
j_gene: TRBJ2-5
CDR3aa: CASSQRRDQETQYF
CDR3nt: TGTGCCAGCAGCCAGCGGAGAGACCAAGAGACCCAGTACTTC

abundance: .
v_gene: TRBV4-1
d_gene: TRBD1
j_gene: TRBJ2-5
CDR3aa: CASSRQGQGQETQYF
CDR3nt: TGCGCCAGCAGCCGTCAGGGACAGGGACAAGAGACCCAGTACTTC

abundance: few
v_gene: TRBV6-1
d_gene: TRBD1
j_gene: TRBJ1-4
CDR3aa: CASSELDRVYEKLFF
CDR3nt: TGTGCCAGCAGTGAACTCGACAGGGTGTACGAAAAACTGTTTTTT

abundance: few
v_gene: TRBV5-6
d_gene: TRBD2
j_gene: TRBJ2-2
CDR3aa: CASSGLAANTGELFF
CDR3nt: TGTGCCAGCTCGGGACTAGCGGCCAACACCGGGGAGCTGTTTTTT

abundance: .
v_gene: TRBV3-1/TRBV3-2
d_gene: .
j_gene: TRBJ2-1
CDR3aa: CASTPKGVGLQFF
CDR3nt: TGTGCCAGCACCCCCAAAGGGGTAGGCCTGCAGTTCTTC

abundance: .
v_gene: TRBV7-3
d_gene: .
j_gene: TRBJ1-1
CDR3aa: CASSVPPSRGTEAFF
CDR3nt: TGTGCCAGCAGCGTTCCCCCGTCTCGGGGCACTGAAGCTTTCTTT

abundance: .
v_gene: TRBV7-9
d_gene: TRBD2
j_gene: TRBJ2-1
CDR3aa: CASSLGLINLAGVYEQFF
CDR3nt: TGTGCCAGCAGCTTAGGTTTGATAAACCTAGCGGGAGTCTATGAGCAGTTCTTC

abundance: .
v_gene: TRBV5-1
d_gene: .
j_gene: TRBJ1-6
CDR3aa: CASCNTSSYNSPLHF
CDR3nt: TGCGCCAGCTGCAACACAAGCTCCTATAATTCACCCCTCCACTTT

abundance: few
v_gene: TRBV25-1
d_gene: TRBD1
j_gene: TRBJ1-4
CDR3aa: CASSETGGASEKLFF
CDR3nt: TGTGCCAGCAGTGAGACAGGGGGCGCTTCTGAAAAACTGTTTTTT

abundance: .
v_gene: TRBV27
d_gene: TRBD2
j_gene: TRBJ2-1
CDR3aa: CASSSGGGGTRNEQFF
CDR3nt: TGTGCCAGCAGTTCCGGTGGAGGCGGGACTAGGAATGAGCAGTTCTTC

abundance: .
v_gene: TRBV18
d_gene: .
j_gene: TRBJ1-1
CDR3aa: CASSPRQPRTEAFF
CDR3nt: TGTGCCAGCTCACCGCGACAGCCGCGCACTGAAGCTTTCTTT

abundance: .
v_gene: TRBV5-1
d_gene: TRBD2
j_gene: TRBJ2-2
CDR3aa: CASSLSGRSSTGELFF
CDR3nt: TGCGCCAGCAGCTTGAGCGGGAGGTCGAGCACCGGGGAGCTGTTTTTT

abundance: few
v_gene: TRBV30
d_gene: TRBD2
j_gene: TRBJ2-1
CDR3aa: CAGTSGSYNEQFF
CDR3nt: TGTGCCGGGACTAGCGGTTCCTACAATGAGCAGTTCTTC

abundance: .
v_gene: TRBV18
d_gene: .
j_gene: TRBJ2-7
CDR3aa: CASSPSSYEQYF
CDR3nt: TGTGCCAGCTCTCCGAGCTCCTACGAGCAGTACTTC

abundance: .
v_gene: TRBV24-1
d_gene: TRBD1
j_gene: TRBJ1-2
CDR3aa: CATSDWTGNGYTF
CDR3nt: TGTGCCACCAGTGATTGGACAGGGAATGGCTACACCTTC

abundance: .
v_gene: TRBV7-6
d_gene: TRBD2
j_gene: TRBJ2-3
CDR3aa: CASSLVQAGGPTDTQYF
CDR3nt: TGTGCCAGCAGCTTAGTTCAGGCGGGAGGGCCCACAGATACGCAGTATTTT

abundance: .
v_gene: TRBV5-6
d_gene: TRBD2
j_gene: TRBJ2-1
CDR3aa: CASSSTSGSLNEQFF
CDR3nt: TGTGCCAGCAGCTCGACTAGCGGGAGCCTCAATGAGCAGTTCTTC

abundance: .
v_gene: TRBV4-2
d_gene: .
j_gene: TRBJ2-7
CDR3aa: CASSQGVTDSYEQYF
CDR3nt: TGTGCCAGCAGCCAAGGGGTAACGGACTCATACGAGCAGTACTTC

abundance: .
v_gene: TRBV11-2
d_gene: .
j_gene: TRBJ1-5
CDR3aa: CASSLGAQTSSNQPQHF
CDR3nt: TGTGCCAGCAGCTTAGGCGCCCAAACGAGTAGCAATCAGCCCCAGCATTTT

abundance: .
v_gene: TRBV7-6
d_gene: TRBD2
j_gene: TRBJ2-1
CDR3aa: CASSLSPPVGGSTLSSYNEQFF
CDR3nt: TGTGCCAGCAGCTTAAGCCCGCCCGTTGGCGGGAGCACACTGAGCTCCTACAATGAGCAGTTCTTC

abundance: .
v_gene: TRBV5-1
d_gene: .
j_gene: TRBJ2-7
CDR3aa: CASSAGTPSYEQYF
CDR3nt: TGCGCCAGCAGCGCCGGGACACCTTCCTACGAGCAGTACTTC

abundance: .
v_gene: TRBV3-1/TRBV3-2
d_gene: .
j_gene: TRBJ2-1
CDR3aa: CASSQRGNEQFF
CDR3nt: TGTGCCAGCAGCCAACGAGGCAATGAGCAGTTCTTC

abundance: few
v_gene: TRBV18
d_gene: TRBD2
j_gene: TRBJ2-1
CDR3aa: CASSPLFNSGGSSYNEQFF
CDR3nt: TGTGCCAGCTCACCACTTTTCAATTCGGGCGGGAGCTCCTACAATGAGCAGTTCTTC

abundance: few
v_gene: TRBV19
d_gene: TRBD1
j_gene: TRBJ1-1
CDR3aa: CASSIQTGGGTEAFF
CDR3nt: TGTGCCAGTAGTATTCAAACAGGGGGGGGCACTGAAGCTTTCTTT

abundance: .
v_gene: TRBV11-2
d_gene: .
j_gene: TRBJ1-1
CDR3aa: CASSLVRRWQEAFF
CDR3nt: TGTGCCAGCAGCTTAGTCCGTCGTTGGCAGGAAGCTTTCTTT

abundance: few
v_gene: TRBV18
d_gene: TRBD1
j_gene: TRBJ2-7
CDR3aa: CASSDRGIRYEQYF
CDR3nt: TGTGCCAGCTCAGACAGGGGGATAAGATACGAGCAGTACTTC

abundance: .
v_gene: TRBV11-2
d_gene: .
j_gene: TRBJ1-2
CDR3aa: CASSENYGYTF
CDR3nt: TGTGCCAGCAGCGAGAACTATGGCTACACCTTC

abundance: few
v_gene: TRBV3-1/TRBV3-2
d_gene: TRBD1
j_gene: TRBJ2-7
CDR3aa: CASSQGTGDYEQYF
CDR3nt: TGTGCCAGCAGCCAAGGGACAGGGGACTACGAGCAGTACTTC

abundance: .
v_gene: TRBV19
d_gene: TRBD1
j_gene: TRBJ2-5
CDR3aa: CASSRTGGVMETQYF
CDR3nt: TGTGCCAGTAGTAGGACAGGGGGGGTGATGGAGACCCAGTACTTC

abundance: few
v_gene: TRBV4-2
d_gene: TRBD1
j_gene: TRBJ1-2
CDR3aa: CASSQVRRGLAGYTF
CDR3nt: TGTGCCAGCAGCCAAGTTCGCAGGGGGCTAGCCGGCTACACCTTC